A selection of T cell receptor beta chains follows, all from one sample in a study of cytomegalovirus exposure and HLA in healthy donors. Sequenced by immunoSEQ multiplex PCR; TCRdb stores in-frame clones only, minus some. The data contain 100,000 to 150,000 clones, roughly 74% of them seen just once; the ten biggest clones take up about 6%. Sequencing was done on a sample of PBMCs. These receptors were taken from a woman aged 45-60 years in good health and CMV-seropositive. CDR3s leave out the opening cysteine and the closing phenylalanine or tryptophan.

TRBJ1-2 TRBV29-1 SVEANLGTVYGYT
TRBJ2-5 TRBV7-2 ASSLTGGETQY
TRBJ2-7 TRBV6-1 ASKQVSSYEQY
TRBJ2-6 TRBV5-1 ASSLAGTRANVLT
TRBJ2-5 TRBV2 ASRGPLETQY
TRBJ1-4 TRBV7-9 ASSLSQVKLF
TRBJ2-7 TRBV27 ASSQAGTSDYEQY
TRBJ1-2 TRBV6-1 ASSESGTDRGYT
TRBJ2-5 TRBV7-2 ASSLTRETQY
TRBJ2-2 TRBV5-4 ASSLGPHASDGELF
TRBJ1-2 TRBV11-3 ASSLAPPQGRSYGYT
TRBJ2-3 TRBV19 ASSISRRDADTQY
TRBJ1-2 TRBV5-6 ASSLRGWGDYGYT
TRBJ1-2 TRBV2 ASSEGQRHGYT
TRBJ2-5 TRBV5-5 ASSRTGQETQY
TRBJ2-1 TRBV6-1 ASSGQPGQGRLGEQF
TRBJ2-3 TRBV5-1 ASSLSTSGADTQY
TRBJ1-1 TRBV14 ASSQGGLEAF
TRBJ2-1 TRBV27 ASTRLAGGEQF
TRBJ2-5 TRBV15 ATSRRLDLGGGTQY
TRBJ1-4 TRBV27 ASKERQRDEKLF
TRBJ2-2 TRBV29-1 SVEGTANTGELF
TRBJ1-4 TRBV27 ASSSTLGTNEKLF
TRBJ2-7 TRBV18 ASSPRGGVVYEQY
TRBJ2-7 TRBV30 AAKQGTYEQY
TRBJ2-1 TRBV27 ASSQRRERGIHEQF
TRBJ1-2 TRBV7-2 ASSFRTAYGYT
TRBJ2-3 TRBV10-2 ASKASGGTDTQY
TRBJ2-4 TRBV10-3 AISEKRDLAKNIQY
TRBJ1-6 TRBV9 PSRARGDYNSPLH
TRBJ1-1 TRBV5-4 ASSIGQTVNTEAF
TRBJ1-4 TRBV6-1 ASSLTGGEKLF
TRBJ1-1 TRBV7-6 ASSTWTGAEAF
TRBJ2-5 TRBV9 ASSVGLVGGTQY
TRBJ2-7 TRBV5-1 ASSLVTGNEQY
TRBJ2-3 TRBV7-2 ASSLPSGDTDTQY
TRBJ1-1 TRBV11-1 ASSLARNMNTEAF
TRBJ2-1 TRBV6-6 ASSPGRGDGNEQF
TRBJ1-3 TRBV11-3 ASKERQRNTIY
TRBJ1-5 TRBV19 ASSQGGPNQPQH